Sequencing of this TCR beta chain was carried out in a study of human T cells and chemical hapten exposure. Study overall: Per-sample TCR yield variability stemmed mainly from small pooled library volume differences.

Concerning this clonotype: Its specificity is not known.

CDR3 length equals 12 residues. Germline V gene data show CDR1 as DFQATT and CDR2 as SNEGSKA (reference sequence). V gave up 1 base and J gave up 1 base, with 4 bases separating them. Original analysis: A per-sample median of roughly 91,000 TCRs was observed, with a range of about 23,224 to 700,000. TCRdb re-analysed the RACE reads in MiXCR, keeping a single row per CDR3 protein. Clone size and V and J calls follow TCRdb, not the original study. The table lists around 85,000 distinct CDR3 sequences, 10% to 15% of them singletons. Whole-study results and caveats: High-frequency TCRs, those above 1 in 1000, stayed the same after DPC sensitization.

As for time point: patch test 3, about 24 weeks after DPC sensitization. Stated treatment: therapeutic diphenylcyclopropenone sensitization with weekly scalp DPC. At every patch-test visit, blood was drawn before the patch test was applied. The TCR comes from a woman between 50 and 59 years old with alopecia areata. Some clones in this sample may be carry-over from other donors' samples. Material: whole blood, obtained in connection with sensitization to the hapten diphenylcyclopropenone (DPC). J is TRBJ1-1 and V is TRBV20-1; D ambiguous. CDR3 sequence reads: CSARAQNTEAFF. CDR3 sequence (DNA): TGCAGTGCTAGAGCACAGAACACTGAAGCTTTCTTT.